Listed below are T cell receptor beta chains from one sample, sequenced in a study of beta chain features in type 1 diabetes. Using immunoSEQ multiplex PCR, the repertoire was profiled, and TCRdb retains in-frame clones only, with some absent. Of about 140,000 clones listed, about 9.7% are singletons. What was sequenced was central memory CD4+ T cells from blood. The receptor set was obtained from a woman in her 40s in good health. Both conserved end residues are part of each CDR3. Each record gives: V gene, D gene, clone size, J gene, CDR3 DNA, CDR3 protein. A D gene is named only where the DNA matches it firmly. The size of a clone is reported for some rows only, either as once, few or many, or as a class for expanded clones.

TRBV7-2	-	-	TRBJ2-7	TGTGCCAGCAGCCCTACAGATTACGAGCAGTACTTC	CASSPTDYEQYF
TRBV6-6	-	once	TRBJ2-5	TGTGCCAGCAGTTACTCCGGAGGGTTCCAAGAGACCCAGTACTTC	CASSYSGGFQETQYF
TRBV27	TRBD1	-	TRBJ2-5	TGTGCCAGCAGTACACAGGGGACCCCCCAAGAGACCCAGTACTTC	CASSTQGTPQETQYF
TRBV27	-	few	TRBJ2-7	TGTGCCAGCAGTGGACAGAACTACGAGCAGTACTTC	CASSGQNYEQYF
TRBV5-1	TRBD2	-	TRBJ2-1	TGCGCCAGCAGCTTGGATAGCGGGGGACGTAATGAGCAGTTCTTC	CASSLDSGGRNEQFF
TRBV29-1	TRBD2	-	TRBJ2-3	TGCAGCGTTTCGCGGGGGGGCGGCACAGATACGCAGTATTTT	CSVSRGGGTDTQYF
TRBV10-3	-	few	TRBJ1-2	TGTGCCATCATCCAGGGCCCCTCCAACTATGGCTACACCTTC	CAIIQGPSNYGYTF
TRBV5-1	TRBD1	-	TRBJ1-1	TGCGCCAGCAGCCGGAATGGACAGGTGGGAACCATGAACACTGAAGCTTTCTTT	CASSRNGQVGTMNTEAFF
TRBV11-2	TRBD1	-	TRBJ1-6	TGTGCCAGCAGCTTAGGGACAGGTGGATCACCCCTCCACTTT	CASSLGTGGSPLHF
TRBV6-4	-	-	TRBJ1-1	TGTGCCAGCAGAAAAGAGGAGGGCGTTGGTGAAGCTTTCTTT	CASRKEEGVGEAFF
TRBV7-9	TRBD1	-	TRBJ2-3	TGTGCCAGCAGCAAGGGACAGGGATACACAGATACGCAGTATTTT	CASSKGQGYTDTQYF
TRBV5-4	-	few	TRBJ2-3	TGTGCCAGCAGCTTTAACCAGGGTGGAGATACGCAGTATTTT	CASSFNQGGDTQYF
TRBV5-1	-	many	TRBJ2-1	TGCGCCAGCAGCCCAGTCCGCAATGAGCAGTTCTTC	CASSPVRNEQFF
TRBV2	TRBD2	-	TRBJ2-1	TGTGCCAGCAGTGAAATTCAGCGGGGGCTCTCGCTGTTCTTC	CASSEIQRGLSLFF
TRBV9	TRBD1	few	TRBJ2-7	TGTGCCAGCAGCTCCCGGACAGGGTCCTACGAGCAGTACTTC	CASSSRTGSYEQYF
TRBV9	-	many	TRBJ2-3	TGTGCCAGCAGCGTAGTCGGCGTGGCGGAGGCAGCGCAGTATTTT	CASSVVGVAEAAQYF
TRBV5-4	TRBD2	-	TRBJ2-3	TGTGCCAGCAGTTGGTCTAGCGGGGGGTCAGATACGCAGTATTTT	CASSWSSGGSDTQYF
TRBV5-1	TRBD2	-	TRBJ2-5	TGCGCCAGCCGTACCGGGACTAGTCACCAGACCCAGTACTTC	CASRTGTSHQTQYF
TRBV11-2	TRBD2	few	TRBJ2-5	TGTGCCAGCAGCTTAGGAGTGCGGGGGGAAGGAGAGACCCAGTACTTC	CASSLGVRGEGETQYF
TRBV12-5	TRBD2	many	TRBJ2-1	TGTGCTAGTGGTTTGGTACTTGGTAGCGGGACCTACAATGAGCAGTTCTTC	CASGLVLGSGTYNEQFF